The TCR beta chain under discussion was sequenced for a study of T cell changes during pregnancy in multiple sclerosis. Repertoires were generated with immunoSEQ multiplex PCR, while TCRdb's copy carries only in-frame clones and drops some. The sample contains roughly 51,000 clones, around 94% of which appear only once. The sample was CD8+ T cells from peripheral blood mononuclear cells, taken before pregnancy. The sequence derives from a female donor with multiple sclerosis, enrolled in a pregnancy study.

The CDR3 region is CASSTGEIYNEQFF. CDR3 coding DNA: TGTGCCAGTAGTACGGGAGAGATTTACAATGAGCAGTTCTTC. The V gene is TRBV19, the J gene TRBJ2-1; D might be TRBD2 (6 bases). V was pared by 4 bases and J by 4 bases, with 11 bases between. This CDR3 is 14 amino acids long. The V gene's germline CDR1 is LNHDA and CDR2 SQIVND (reference sequence).